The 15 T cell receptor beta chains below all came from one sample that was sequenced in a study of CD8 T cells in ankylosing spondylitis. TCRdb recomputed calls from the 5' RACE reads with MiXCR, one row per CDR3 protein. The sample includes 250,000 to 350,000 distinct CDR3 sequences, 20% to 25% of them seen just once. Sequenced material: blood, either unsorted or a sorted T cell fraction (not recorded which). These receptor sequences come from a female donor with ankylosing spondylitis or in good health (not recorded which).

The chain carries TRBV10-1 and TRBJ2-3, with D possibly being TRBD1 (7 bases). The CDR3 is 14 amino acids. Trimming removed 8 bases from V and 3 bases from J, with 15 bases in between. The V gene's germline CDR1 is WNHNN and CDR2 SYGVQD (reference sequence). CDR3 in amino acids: CASPRGRQTDTQYF. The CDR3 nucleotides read TGCGCCAGCCCCAGGGGGAGGCAAACAGATACGCAGTATTTT.

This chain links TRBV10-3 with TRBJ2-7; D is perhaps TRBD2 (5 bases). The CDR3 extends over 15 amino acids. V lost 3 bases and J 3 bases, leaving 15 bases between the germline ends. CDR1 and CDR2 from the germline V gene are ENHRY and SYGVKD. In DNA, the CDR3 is TGTGCCATCAGTGAAACGGCTAGCTTGGGCTACGAGCAGTACTTC. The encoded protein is CAISETASLGYEQYF.

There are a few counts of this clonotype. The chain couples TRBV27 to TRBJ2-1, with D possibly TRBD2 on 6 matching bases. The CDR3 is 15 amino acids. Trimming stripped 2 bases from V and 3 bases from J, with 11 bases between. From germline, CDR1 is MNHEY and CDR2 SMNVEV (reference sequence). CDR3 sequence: CASSLGTFLYNEQFF. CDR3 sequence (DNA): TGTGCCAGCAGTTTAGGGACTTTCCTCTACAATGAGCAGTTCTTC.

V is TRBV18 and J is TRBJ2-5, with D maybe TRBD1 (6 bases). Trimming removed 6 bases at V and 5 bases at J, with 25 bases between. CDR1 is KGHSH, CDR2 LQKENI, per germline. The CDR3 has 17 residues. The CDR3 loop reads CASSPLPGALSEETQYF. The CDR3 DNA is TGTGCCAGCTCCCCCCTACCAGGGGCGCTATCTGAGGAGACCCAGTACTTC.

In DNA, the CDR3 is TGTGCCAGCAGTCCCCGGAGGTGGAGAGACGAGCAGTACTTC. Translating it yields CASSPRRWRDEQYF. This sequence joins TRBV6-1 and TRBJ2-7; D is possibly TRBD2 (5 bases). Trimming cost V 5 bases and J 5 bases, with 16 bases left between them. Germline CDR1 and CDR2: MNHNS and SASEGT. This CDR3 is built from 14 residues.

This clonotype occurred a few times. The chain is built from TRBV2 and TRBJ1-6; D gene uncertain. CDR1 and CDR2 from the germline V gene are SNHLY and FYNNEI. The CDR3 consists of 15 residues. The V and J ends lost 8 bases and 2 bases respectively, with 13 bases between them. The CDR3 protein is CASAWDGAYNSPLHF. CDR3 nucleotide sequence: TGTGCCAGCGCCTGGGATGGGGCCTATAATTCACCCCTCCACTTT.

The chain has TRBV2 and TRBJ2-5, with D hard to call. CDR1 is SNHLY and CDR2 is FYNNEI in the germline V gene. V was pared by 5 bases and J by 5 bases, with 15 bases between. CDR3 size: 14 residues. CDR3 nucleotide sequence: TGTGCCAGCAGTCCCACCGTCCCCTCCGAGACCCAGTACTTC. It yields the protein CASSPTVPSETQYF. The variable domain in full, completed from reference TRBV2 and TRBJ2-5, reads EPEVTQTPSHQVTQMGQEVILRCVPISNHLYFYWYRQILGQKVEFLVSFYNNEISEKSEIFDDQFSVERPDGSNFTLKIRSTKLEDSAMYFCASSPTVPSETQYFGPGTRLLVL.

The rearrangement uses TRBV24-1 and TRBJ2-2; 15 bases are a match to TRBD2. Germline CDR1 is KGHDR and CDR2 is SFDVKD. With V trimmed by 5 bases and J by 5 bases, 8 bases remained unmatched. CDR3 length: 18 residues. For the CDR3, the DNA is TGTGCCACCAGTGCCTGGACTAGCGGGAGGGCAGGTACCGGGGAGCTGTTTTTT. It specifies CATSAWTSGRAGTGELFF.

The CDR3 nucleotides are TGTGCCTCTCAAATAGACGGGTTCCTGGCTGAAGCTTTCTTT. It encodes CASQIDGFLAEAFF. The chain has TRBV10-3 and TRBJ1-1, with no clear D. Germline values: CDR1 ENHRY, CDR2 SYGVKD. This CDR3 has 14 amino acids. Trimming pared 11 bases from V and 6 bases from J, leaving 22 bases between.

The CDR3, as DNA: TGCGCCAGCAGCTTGGTAGGCGGGGAGAGTTACAATGAGCAGTTCTTC. It translates to CASSLVGGESYNEQFF. The chain couples TRBV5-1 to TRBJ2-1; TRBD2 might be the D (6 bases). The CDR3 extends over 16 amino acids. The V and J ends lost 0 bases and 4 bases respectively, with 14 bases between them. In germline, CDR1 is SGHRS, CDR2 YFSETQ.

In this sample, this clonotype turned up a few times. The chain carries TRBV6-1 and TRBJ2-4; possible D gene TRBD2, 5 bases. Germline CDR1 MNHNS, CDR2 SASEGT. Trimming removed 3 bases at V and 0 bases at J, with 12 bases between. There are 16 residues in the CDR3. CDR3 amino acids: CASSDPGILAKNIQYF. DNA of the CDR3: TGTGCCAGCAGTGATCCGGGAATACTAGCCAAAAACATTCAGTACTTC.

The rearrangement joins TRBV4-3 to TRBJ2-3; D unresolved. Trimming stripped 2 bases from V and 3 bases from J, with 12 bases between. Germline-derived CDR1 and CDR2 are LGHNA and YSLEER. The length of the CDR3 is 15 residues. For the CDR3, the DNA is TGCGCCAGCAGCCAAACTATCGCGGTTACAGATACGCAGTATTTT. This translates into CASSQTIAVTDTQYF.

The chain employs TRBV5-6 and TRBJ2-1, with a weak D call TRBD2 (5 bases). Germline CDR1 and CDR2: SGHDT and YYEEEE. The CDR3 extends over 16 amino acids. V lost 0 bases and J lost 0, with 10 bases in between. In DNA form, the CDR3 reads TGTGCCAGCAGCTTGGTTTTAGGGAGCTCCTACAATGAGCAGTTCTTC. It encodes CASSLVLGSSYNEQFF.

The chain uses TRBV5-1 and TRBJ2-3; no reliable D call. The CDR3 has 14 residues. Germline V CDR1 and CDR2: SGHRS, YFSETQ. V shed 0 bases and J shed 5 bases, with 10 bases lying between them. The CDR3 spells CASSLVALVDTQYF. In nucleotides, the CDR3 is TGCGCCAGCAGCTTGGTGGCCCTCGTAGATACGCAGTATTTT.

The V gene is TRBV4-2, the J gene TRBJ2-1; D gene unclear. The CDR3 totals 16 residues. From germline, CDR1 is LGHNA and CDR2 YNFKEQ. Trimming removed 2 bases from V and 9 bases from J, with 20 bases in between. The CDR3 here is CASSQPLDVAFGEQFF. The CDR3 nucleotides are TGTGCCAGCAGCCAACCCCTGGACGTCGCTTTTGGTGAGCAGTTCTTC.